Below, 9 T cell receptor beta chains from the same sample are listed, as sequenced in a study of blood T cell repertoires in COVID-19. Generated by immunoSEQ multiplex PCR, the TCRdb table keeps only in-frame clones and is missing some. The table has some 250,000 clones, 86% seen once. Material: peripheral blood. These receptor sequences come from a man between 25 and 39 years old with active or convalescent COVID-19.

The CDR3 reads CATSDPRQGIDNEQFF. The CDR3 DNA reads as TGTGCCACCAGTGATCCCCGCCAGGGGATCGACAATGAGCAGTTCTTC. V gene TRBV24-1 combines with J gene TRBJ2-1, with a tentative D call TRBD1 (6 bases). There are 16 residues in the CDR3. Trimming took 3 bases from V and 5 from J, leaving 16 bases between them. Germline V gives CDR1 KGHDR, CDR2 SFDVKD.

The CDR3 sequence: CASSVTGTDTQYF. CDR3 DNA sequence: TGTGCCAGCAGCGTAACCGGGACAGATACGCAGTATTTT. The chain recombines TRBV9 with TRBJ2-3; D unresolved. CDR1 and CDR2 from the germline V gene are SGDLS and YYNGEE. CDR3 length: 13 amino acids. V lost 1 base and J lost 3, with 6 bases in between.

The chain couples TRBV3-1 (or the pseudogene TRBV3-2) to TRBJ2-7; D not certain. CDR1 is LGHDT, CDR2 YNNKEL, per germline (reference sequence). Trimming stripped 3 bases from V and 7 bases from J, with 13 bases between. The CDR3 loop spans 13 amino acids. Here the CDR3 reads CASSQSPDGEQYF. The CDR3 DNA reads as TGTGCCAGCAGCCAGTCACCTGACGGGGAGCAGTACTTC.

The chain is built from TRBV6-2 or TRBV6-3 and TRBJ2-3; D is possibly TRBD2 (6 bases). The CDR3 has 15 residues. V was clipped by 3 bases and J by 3 bases, with 13 bases between them. Germline CDR1 is MNHEY and CDR2 is SVGEGT. CDR3 sequence: CASSYRIADTDTQYF. Written as DNA, the CDR3 is TGTGCCAGCAGTTATAGGATAGCGGATACAGATACGCAGTATTTT.

This clone was observed once. This sequence joins TRBV7-2 and TRBJ2-1; TRBD2 is a possible D gene (6 bases). The CDR3 runs to 16 residues. Germline V lookup: CDR1 SGHTA, CDR2 FQGNSA. Trimming took off 5 bases at V and 4 bases at J, with 18 bases between the two ends. DNA for the CDR3: TGTGCCAGCAGCCCTAGCCGGGACTGGAGATACAATGAGCAGTTCTTC. Its protein product is CASSPSRDWRYNEQFF.

This clone was recorded once. V and J are TRBV6-5 and TRBJ2-3; no definite D call. V lost 5 bases to trimming and J lost 2 bases, with 14 bases between them. The CDR3 sequence is 15 residues long. Germline-derived CDR1 and CDR2 are MNHEY and SVGAGI. The CDR3 loop reads CASSRLHQSTDTQYF. The CDR3 DNA reads TGTGCCAGCAGTAGACTGCACCAGTCCACAGATACGCAGTATTTT.

The chain employs TRBV9 and TRBJ1-3; unclear D gene. Trimming cost V 0 bases and J 7 bases, with 5 bases left between them. Per the germline V gene, CDR1 is SGDLS and CDR2 is YYNGEE. CDR3 length: 12 residues. The CDR3 region has the DNA TGTGCCAGCAGCGTAGATCTGAACACCATATATTTT. Protein sequence: CASSVDLNTIYF.

This chain links TRBV30 with TRBJ1-2, with D perhaps matching TRBD1 (5 bases). Germline V lookup: CDR1 GTSNPN, CDR2 SVGIG (reference sequence). This CDR3 has 13 amino acids. V was shortened by 5 bases and J by 5 bases, with 15 bases between the two germline ends. CDR3 DNA: TGTGCCTGGGGACTGGGGGGAGGATATGGCTACACCTTC. This encodes CAWGLGGGYGYTF.

DNA for the CDR3: TGTGCCTGGAGTAAGGCCTCATCAATGGGCCGATCGAACACTGAAGCTTTCTTT. Translation gives CAWSKASSMGRSNTEAFF. This rearrangement joins TRBV30 to TRBJ1-1; D is undetermined. V lost 2 bases and J lost 1, with 23 bases in between. CDR1 is GTSNPN, CDR2 SVGIG, per germline (reference sequence). The CDR3 length is 18 residues.